These 6 T cell receptor beta chains share one sample of origin, sequenced in a study of molecular identifiers for immune sequencing clone quantification. Each CDR3 protein gets one entry after TCRdb re-called the PCR reads with MiXCR. The repertoire has 100,000 or so distinct CDR3 sequences, roughly a third of them found once; the top ten carry roughly 4.2%. Sequenced: naive CD8+ T cells from blood, with Jurkat cell RNA spiked in. Subset meaning: FACS-sorted CD8+CD4-CCR7+CD45RA+ naive T cells. Receptors were obtained from a human donor in good health. Some libraries in this study had Jurkat cell RNA spiked in.

Notes on this clonotype: A much larger clone lies a single base off, so this may be a read error. This sequence joins TRBV7-9 and TRBJ2-7, with D possibly matching TRBD1 (5 bases). With 1 base removed from V and 7 bases from J, the gap between germline ends came to 14 bases. Germline V gene lookup returns CDR1 SEHNR and CDR2 FQNEAQ (reference sequence). This CDR3 is 14 amino acids long. The CDR3 sequence: CASSLGRENGEQYF. The DNA for the CDR3 is TGTGCCAGCAGCTTAGGCAGGGAAAATGGTGAGCAGTACTTC.

In this sample, this clonotype turned up many times. The chain couples TRBV20-1 to TRBJ2-7; D is possibly TRBD1 or TRBD2 (6 bases each). The CDR3 length is 11 residues. From germline, CDR1 is DFQATT and CDR2 SNEGSKA (reference sequence). With 6 bases removed from V and 5 bases from J, the gap between germline ends came to 11 bases. The CDR3 sequence is CSAGGPNEQYF. CDR3 DNA sequence: TGCAGTGCCGGGGGCCCCAACGAGCAGTACTTC.

CDR3 sequence (DNA): TGTGCCAGCAGACCCGCAGGGTCTAATGAAAAACTGTTTTTT. Protein sequence: CASRPAGSNEKLFF. The rearrangement uses TRBV2 and TRBJ1-4; weak D call: TRBD1 (5 bases). Germline CDR1 and CDR2: SNHLY and FYNNEI. The CDR3 is made up of 14 amino acids. V lost 6 bases and J lost 3, with 11 bases in between.

This clonotype was recorded a few times. The chain carries TRBV2 and TRBJ2-7, with 7 bases fitting TRBD2. CDR3 size: 14 residues. V shed 4 bases and J 2 bases; nucleotides not matched to a gene: 5. Germline assignment: CDR1 SNHLY and CDR2 FYNNEI. The CDR3 DNA is TGTGCCAGCAGTGGCACTAGCGACCCCTACGAGCAGTACTTC. Translation gives CASSGTSDPYEQYF.

There are a few counts of this clonotype. The genes are TRBV29-1 and TRBJ2-7, with TRBD2 identical over 7 bases. CDR1 SQVTM and CDR2 ANQGSEA come from the germline V gene. The CDR3 covers 13 residues. V shed 6 bases and J 12 bases; nucleotides not matched to a gene: 17. CDR3 bases: TGCAGCGTAGTCAGCGGGGCTAGCGGCCGGCTGTACTTC. It yields the protein CSVVSGASGRLYF.

Ten or more counts support this clonotype. The gene calls are TRBV9 and TRBJ2-2; D may correspond to TRBD1 or TRBD2 (5 bases each). Deletions cut 0 bases from V and 1 base from J, with 19 bases between. The germline V gene has CDR1 SGDLS and CDR2 YYNGEE. The CDR3 is 19 amino acids. Written as DNA, the CDR3 is TGTGCCAGCAGCGTAGCTAGAGGGCTGGACACCAAGAACACCGGGGAGCTGTTTTTT. Residues: CASSVARGLDTKNTGELFF.